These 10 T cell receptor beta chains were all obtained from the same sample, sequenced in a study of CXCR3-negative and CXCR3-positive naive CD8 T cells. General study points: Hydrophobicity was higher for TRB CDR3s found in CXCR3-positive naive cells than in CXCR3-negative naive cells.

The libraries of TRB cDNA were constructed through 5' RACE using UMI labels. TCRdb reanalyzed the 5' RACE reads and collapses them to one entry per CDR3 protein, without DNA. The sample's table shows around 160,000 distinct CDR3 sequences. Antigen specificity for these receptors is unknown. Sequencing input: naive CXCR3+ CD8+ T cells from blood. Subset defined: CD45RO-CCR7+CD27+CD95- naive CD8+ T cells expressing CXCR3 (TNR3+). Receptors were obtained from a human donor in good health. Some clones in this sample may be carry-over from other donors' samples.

This chain's CDR3 is CASSYSGGQGGTQYF. The chain couples TRBV6-5 to TRBJ2-3; TCRdb's D call of TRBD1 is untestable without DNA. The CDR3 is made up of 15 amino acids. Germline CDR1 is MNHEY and CDR2 is SVGAGI.

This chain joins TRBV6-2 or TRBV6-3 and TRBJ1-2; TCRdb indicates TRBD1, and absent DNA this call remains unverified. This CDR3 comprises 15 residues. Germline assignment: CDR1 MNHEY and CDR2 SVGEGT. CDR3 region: CASSYVDGGNYGYTF.

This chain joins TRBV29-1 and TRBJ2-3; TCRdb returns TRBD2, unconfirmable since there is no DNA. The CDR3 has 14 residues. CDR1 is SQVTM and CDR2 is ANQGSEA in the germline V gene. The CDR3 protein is CSVESSGRTDTQYF.

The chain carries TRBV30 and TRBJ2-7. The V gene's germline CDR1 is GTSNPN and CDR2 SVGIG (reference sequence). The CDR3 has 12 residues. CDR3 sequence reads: CAWSVGIYEQYF.

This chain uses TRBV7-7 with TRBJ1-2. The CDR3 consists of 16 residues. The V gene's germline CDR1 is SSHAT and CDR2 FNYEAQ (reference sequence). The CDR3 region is CASSLRGPRSNYGYTF.

The CDR3 region is CASSPGPWSGGGEETQYF. The rearrangement uses TRBV9 and TRBJ2-5; TCRdb gives TRBD2 as the D gene, but with no DNA this cannot be confirmed. Germline V CDR1 and CDR2: SGDLS, YYNGEE. CDR3 size: 18 residues.

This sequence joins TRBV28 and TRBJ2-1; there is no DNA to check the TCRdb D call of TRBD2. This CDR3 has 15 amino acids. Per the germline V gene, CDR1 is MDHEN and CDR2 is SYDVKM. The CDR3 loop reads CASSFGRPPNNEQFF.

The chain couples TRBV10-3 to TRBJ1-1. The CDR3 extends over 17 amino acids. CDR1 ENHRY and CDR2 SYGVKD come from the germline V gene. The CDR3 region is CAISELRAVPMGTEAFF.

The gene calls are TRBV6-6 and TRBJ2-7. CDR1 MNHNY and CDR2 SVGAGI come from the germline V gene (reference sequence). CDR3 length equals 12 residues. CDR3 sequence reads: CASSPYEAEQYF.

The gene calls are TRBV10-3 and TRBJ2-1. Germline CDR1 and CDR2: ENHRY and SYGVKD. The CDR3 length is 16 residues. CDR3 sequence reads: CAISESQRTSYNEQFF.